The 14 T cell receptor beta chains given below trace back to one sample, sequenced in a study of regulatory T cells in long-lasting Graves disease (dated by TCRdb to about 2021). Library preparation used multiplex PCR. The sequencer listed for this sample is Illumina HiSeq 4000. TCR beta libraries were built with iRepertoire HTBI primers and Arm-PCR amplification of CDR3 regions. TCRdb's own reprocessing of the public reads used fastp at Q25 and MiXCR and kept productive beta chains. When rows share a CDR3 protein, they turn into one entry using the most common DNA and genes. The sample yields 350,000 to 400,000 distinct CDR3 sequences; about 16% were counted once. 22% of the sample rests with the top ten. The time point label, as the study defines it: newly diagnosed GD, antithyroid drugs for less than 3 months. For both TCR sequencing and RNA sequencing, RNA was extracted from PBMCs using TRIzol.

The source was peripheral blood mononuclear cells (PBMCs), collected at new diagnosis, from a patient treated with antithyroid drugs. These receptors were collected from a female donor with Graves disease.

This clonotype was seen repeatedly, ten times or more. This chain joins TRBV20-1 and TRBJ1-4; TRBD1 might be the D (5 bases). Germline CDR1 is DFQATT and CDR2 is SNEGSKA (reference sequence). The CDR3 runs 14 residues. V was cut by 6 bases and J by 3 bases, with 14 bases left in between. CDR3 loop: CSAWVDTANEKLFF. The CDR3 nucleotides are TGCAGTGCGTGGGTGGACACAGCTAATGAAAAACTGTTTTTT.

The sample holds many counts of this clonotype. V and J are TRBV18 and TRBJ2-3; D ambiguous. There are 15 residues in the CDR3. V lost 0 bases, J lost 2 bases, and 9 bases lay in between. Germline loops: CDR1 KGHSH, CDR2 LQKENI. Here the CDR3 DNA reads TGTGCCAGCTCACCACCGAACGGATTCACAGATACGCAGTATTTT. It specifies CASSPPNGFTDTQYF.

This clonotype was counted many times. The chain couples TRBV24-1 to TRBJ2-1; tentatively, D is TRBD2 (6 bases). Germline V lookup: CDR1 KGHDR, CDR2 SFDVKD. This CDR3 is built from 16 residues. The V gene lost 0 bases and the J gene lost 5 bases, with 13 bases spanning the gap. This chain's CDR3 is CATSDLPQGGHNEQFF. The CDR3 bases are TGTGCCACCAGTGATTTGCCTCAGGGAGGCCACAATGAGCAGTTCTTC.

For this clonotype: A much larger clone differs from this one at a single base, so this may be a read error. The chain combines TRBV28 with TRBJ1-5; D might be TRBD1 (5 bases). There are 15 residues in the CDR3. Germline assignment: CDR1 MDHEN and CDR2 SYDVKM. V dropped 3 bases and J dropped 4 bases, with 13 bases sitting between them. The DNA of the CDR3 is TGTGCCAGCAGTTTTCAGGGCAGGGATAATCAGCCCCAGCATTTT. This sequence encodes CASSFQGRDNQPQHF.

To note about this clonotype: A read error may be the cause here, since a much bigger clone is one base away. V and J are TRBV6-2 or TRBV6-3 and TRBJ1-4; weak D call: TRBD1 (5 bases). With 4 bases removed from V and 7 bases from J, the gap between germline ends came to 13 bases. CDR1 and CDR2 (germline): MNHEY, SVGEGT. The CDR3 has 14 residues. The CDR3 is CASSSRRGFEKLFF. The DNA for the CDR3 is TGTGCCAGCAGTTCCCGACGGGGGTTTGAAAAACTGTTTTTT.

This clonotype was detected many times. The chain is built from TRBV5-4 and TRBJ1-6; tentative D call: TRBD1 (6 bases). Germline CDR1 reads SGHNT; CDR2 reads YYREEE (reference sequence). Trimming took 1 base from V and 7 from J, leaving 9 bases between them. The CDR3 has 14 amino acids. The CDR3, as DNA: TGTGCCAGCAGCTTGCAGCAGGGGAATTCACCCCTCCACTTT. It specifies CASSLQQGNSPLHF.

This clonotype has more than one count but fewer than ten. One end of the junction is discordant with germline, which a read error may explain. V gene TRBV19 combines with J gene TRBJ1-5; TRBD1 matches at 7 bases. CDR1 is LNHDA and CDR2 is SQIVND in the germline V gene (reference sequence). CDR3 length: 15 amino acids. The CDR3 DNA is TGTGCCAGTAGTCCACGGACAGGTAGCGATCAGCCCCAGCATTTT. Residues: CASSPRTGSDQPQHF.

This clonotype was observed many times. The chain uses TRBV7-8 and TRBJ2-3, with 9 nucleotides matching TRBD2. The ends lost 2 bases at V and 2 bases at J; junction bases unmatched: 5. The CDR3 spans 16 residues. From germline, CDR1 is SGHVS and CDR2 FQNEAQ. CDR3 protein: CASSLTRTSVTDTQYF. As DNA, the CDR3 is TGTGCCAGCAGCTTAACCAGGACTAGCGTCACAGATACGCAGTATTTT.

This clonotype was observed at least ten times. The chain joins TRBV2 to TRBJ2-7; D could derive from TRBD1 or TRBD2 (5 bases each). Trimming shortened V by 4 bases and J by 0 bases, and 10 bases separated the two germline ends. This CDR3 has 14 residues. Germline CDR1 and CDR2: SNHLY and FYNNEI. CDR3 sequence (DNA): TGTGCCAGCAGTGGGGGACGGAGCTCCTACGAGCAGTACTTC. Protein: CASSGGRSSYEQYF.

Ten or more counts support this clonotype. The rearrangement joins TRBV6-2 or TRBV6-3 to TRBJ2-2; a possible D gene is TRBD1 (6 bases). Germline-derived CDR1 and CDR2 are MNHEY and SVGEGT. The CDR3 sequence is 16 residues long. Trimming removed 0 bases from V and 2 bases from J, with 10 bases in between. The CDR3 coding sequence is TGTGCCAGCAGTTACTCGAGGGGACAAAACACCGGGGAGCTGTTTTTT. Translated, it gives CASSYSRGQNTGELFF.

Many counts were recorded for this clonotype. The rearrangement uses TRBV18 and TRBJ1-1; D gene unclear. Between the trimmed V and J ends, which lost 6 bases and 4 bases, there was a span of 9 bases. The V gene's germline CDR1 is KGHSH and CDR2 LQKENI. This CDR3 region has 12 residues. In DNA form, the CDR3 reads TGTGCCAGCTCTCAGTTCGGCACTGAAGCTTTCTTT. Translation gives CASSQFGTEAFF.

To note about this clonotype: A much larger clone lies a single base off, so this may be a read error. The genes are TRBV27 and TRBJ2-1, with D possibly TRBD2 on 5 matching bases. The germline gives CDR1 MNHEY, CDR2 SMNVEV (reference sequence). CDR3 size: 11 residues. With 7 bases removed from V and 6 bases from J, the gap between germline ends came to 7 bases. The CDR3 DNA reads as TGTGCCAGCATCCGGGGCAATGAGCAGTTCTTC. It yields the protein CASIRGNEQFF.

Ten or more counts support this clonotype. CDR3 in DNA: TGTGCCAGCAGTTATGCTCTGGGGCAGTACAATGAGCAGTTCTTC. This sequence encodes CASSYALGQYNEQFF. This sequence joins TRBV27 and TRBJ2-1, with a possible D match to TRBD1 (5 bases). In germline, CDR1 is MNHEY, CDR2 SMNVEV (reference sequence). Trimming removed 4 bases from V and 4 bases from J, with 14 bases in between. This CDR3 is 15 amino acids long.

This clonotype appeared many times. The chain links TRBV6-5 to TRBJ2-1; D is uncertain. Germline CDR1 reads MNHEY; CDR2 reads SVGAGI. Trimming stripped 2 bases from V and 7 bases from J, with 6 bases between. This CDR3 region has 12 residues. CDR3 nucleotides: TGTGCCAGCAGTTACGTGGGAAATGAGCAGTTCTTC. This gives the protein CASSYVGNEQFF.